This TCR beta chain was recovered during a study of regulatory T cells in long-lasting Graves disease. This clonotype turned up a few times. Time point given: newly diagnosed GD, antithyroid drugs for less than 3 months. After RNA was extracted from PBMCs, the TCR library was made from it. Libraries of TCR beta came from iRepertoire HTBI primers plus Arm-PCR of CDR3 regions. TCRdb re-analysed the multiplex PCR reads in MiXCR, keeping a single row per CDR3 protein. The table has about 300,000 distinct CDR3 sequences, about 18% seen once. The V gene's germline CDR1 is GTSNPN and CDR2 SVGIG (reference sequence). The length of the CDR3 is 12 residues. Between the trimmed V and J ends, which lost 2 bases and 10 bases, there was a span of 14 bases.

This TCR was sampled from a female donor with Graves disease. Specimen: peripheral blood mononuclear cells (PBMCs), collected at new diagnosis, from a patient treated with antithyroid drugs. This chain connects TRBV30 to TRBJ1-1, with D unresolved. Written as DNA, the CDR3 is TGTGCCTGGAGTCCGGGGTCAGTGGGAGCTTTCTTT. Residues: CAWSPGSVGAFF.